This TCR beta chain was recorded in a study of cytomegalovirus exposure and HLA in healthy donors. Whole-study context: Later analysis reported that the roughly 110 validation repertoires shared the platform of the roughly 680 first-cohort repertoires. Study-wide results and limits: A few chains linked to CMV were shown in vitro to be specific for CMV antigens.

In the case of this clone: Antigen specificity is unknown.

Sequencing used immunoSEQ multiplex PCR; TCRdb keeps in-frame clones, though not all of them. The data contain 150,000 to 200,000 clones, 75% to 90% of them seen just once; the ten biggest clones take up approximately 15%. Trimming stripped 4 bases from V and 5 bases from J, with 9 bases between. The germline V gene has CDR1 SGHAT and CDR2 FQNNGV. This CDR3 region has 13 residues. The donors formed part of the roughly 120-subject validation cohort, distinct from the approximately 670-subject first cohort. The sample comprised PBMCs. The receptor was isolated from a man aged 18 to 35 in good health and CMV-seropositive. This chain connects TRBV11-2 to TRBJ2-1; no clear D gene. The CDR3 DNA is TGTGCCAGCAGCTATACTACGCACAATGAGCAGTTCTTC. Translation gives CASSYTTHNEQFF.